Below are 8 T cell receptor beta chains sequenced from a single sample in a study of blood T cell repertoires in COVID-19. Generated by immunoSEQ multiplex PCR, the TCRdb table keeps only in-frame clones and is missing some. The data hold about 200,000 clones, with 88% observed a single time. The specimen was peripheral blood. The receptor set was obtained from a man in his late teens or twenties with active or convalescent COVID-19.

The count of this clone is one. The chain links TRBV5-1 to TRBJ2-5, with 11 bases lining up with TRBD2. V was pared by 0 bases and J by 5 bases, with 6 bases of the junction left unmatched. This CDR3 is 16 amino acids long. The V gene's germline CDR1 is SGHRS and CDR2 YFSETQ. The CDR3 region is CASSLVLAGGPETQYF. CDR3 nucleotides: TGCGCCAGCAGCTTGGTGTTAGCGGGGGGGCCCGAGACCCAGTACTTC.

The chain employs TRBV30 and TRBJ1-3, with D uncertain. The length of the CDR3 is 15 residues. Germline CDR1 GTSNPN, CDR2 SVGIG (reference sequence). V was shortened by 1 base and J by 2 bases, with 12 bases between the two germline ends. For the CDR3, the DNA is TGTGCCTGGAGTGGTGGCTTCTCTCCTGGAAACACCATATATTTT. Protein sequence: CAWSGGFSPGNTIYF.

The rearrangement uses TRBV7-3 and TRBJ2-1; 7 nucleotides align to TRBD2. The CDR3 totals 15 residues. V trimming: 1 base; J trimming: 3 bases; junction bases outside the gene matches: 3. Germline V lookup: CDR1 SGHTA, CDR2 FQGTGA. CDR3 sequence (DNA): TGTGCCAGCAGCTTAAGGGCGGGAGTCTACAATGAGCAGTTCTTC. Translation: CASSLRAGVYNEQFF.

This clone has only a few counts. The chain combines TRBV11-2 with TRBJ1-1, with a tentative D call TRBD1 (5 bases). CDR3 length: 14 amino acids. Germline V gene lookup returns CDR1 SGHAT and CDR2 FQNNGV. Between the trimmed V and J ends, which lost 4 bases and 4 bases, there was a span of 13 bases. CDR3 region: CASSYSRQGTEAFF. In nucleotides, the CDR3 is TGTGCCAGCAGCTATTCTCGCCAGGGCACTGAAGCTTTCTTT.

The J gene is TRBJ2-7, the V gene TRBV28; TRBD1 matches at 11 bases. Germline V gene sequence: CDR1 MDHEN, CDR2 SYDVKM. The CDR3 is 15 amino acids. Trimming cost V 3 bases and J 4 bases; bases outside gene matches: 5. This chain's CDR3 is CASSFAGTGGYEQYF. The CDR3 DNA is TGTGCCAGCAGTTTCGCCGGGACAGGGGGTTACGAGCAGTACTTC.

This sequence joins TRBV6-5 and TRBJ2-7; TRBD1 might be the D (5 bases). V was pared by 4 bases and J by 3 bases, with 19 bases between. The CDR3 has 16 residues. The germline V gene encodes CDR1 MNHEY and CDR2 SVGAGI. The CDR3 DNA reads as TGTGCCAGCAGTTCCGTCGATAAAGGGCAGGGCTACGAGCAGTACTTC. It codes for CASSSVDKGQGYEQYF.

The rearrangement joins TRBV6-6 to TRBJ1-4, with D uncertain. This CDR3 comprises 16 residues. Germline V CDR1 and CDR2: MNHNY, SVGAGI (reference sequence). Deletions cut 5 bases from V and 2 bases from J, with 15 bases between. The CDR3 reads CASSPYFGETNEKLFF. In DNA form, the CDR3 reads TGTGCCAGCAGTCCCTATTTCGGGGAGACTAATGAAAAACTGTTTTTT.

This clone was detected once. The chain uses TRBV4-2 and TRBJ2-1; D gene unclear. Trimming pared 0 bases from V and 2 bases from J, leaving 8 bases between. Germline loops: CDR1 LGHNA, CDR2 YNFKEQ. CDR3 length equals 15 residues. The DNA for the CDR3 is TGTGCCAGCAGCCAAGATAGTGGGCCCTACAATGAGCAGTTCTTC. Its translation is CASSQDSGPYNEQFF.